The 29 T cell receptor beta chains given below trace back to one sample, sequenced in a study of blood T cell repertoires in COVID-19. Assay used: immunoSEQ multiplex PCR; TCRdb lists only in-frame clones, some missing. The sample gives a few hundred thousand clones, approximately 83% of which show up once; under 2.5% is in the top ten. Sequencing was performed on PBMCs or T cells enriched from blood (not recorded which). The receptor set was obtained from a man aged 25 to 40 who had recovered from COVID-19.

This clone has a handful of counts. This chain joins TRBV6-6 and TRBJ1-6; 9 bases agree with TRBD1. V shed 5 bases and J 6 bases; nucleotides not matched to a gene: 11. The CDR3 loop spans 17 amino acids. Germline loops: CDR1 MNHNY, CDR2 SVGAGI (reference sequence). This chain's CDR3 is CASSPNLRDRANSPLHF. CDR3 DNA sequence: TGTGCCAGCAGTCCAAACCTCCGGGACAGGGCTAATTCACCCCTCCACTTT.

The chain's CDR3 is CASSPRDRAGYTF. The DNA of the CDR3 is TGTGCCAGCTCACCACGGGACAGGGCTGGCTACACCTTC. V and J are TRBV18 and TRBJ1-2, with TRBD1 matching 9 bases. The trim removed 1 base at V and 7 bases at J, leaving 1 base unmatched. This CDR3 has 13 residues. Germline V lookup: CDR1 KGHSH, CDR2 LQKENI.

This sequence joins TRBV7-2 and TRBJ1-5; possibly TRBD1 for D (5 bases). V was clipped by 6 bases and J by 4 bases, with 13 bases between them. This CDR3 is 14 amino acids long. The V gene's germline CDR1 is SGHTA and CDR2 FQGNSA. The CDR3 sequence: CASSPTAPNQPQHF. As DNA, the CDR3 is TGTGCCAGCAGTCCGACAGCCCCAAATCAGCCCCAGCATTTT.

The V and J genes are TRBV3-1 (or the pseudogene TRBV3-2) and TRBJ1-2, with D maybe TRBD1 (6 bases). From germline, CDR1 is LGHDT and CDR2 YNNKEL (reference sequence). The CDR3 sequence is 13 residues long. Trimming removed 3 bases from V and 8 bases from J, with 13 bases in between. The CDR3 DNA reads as TGTGCCAGCAGCCACAGGGGAGGGGAGGGCTACACCTTC. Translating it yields CASSHRGGEGYTF.

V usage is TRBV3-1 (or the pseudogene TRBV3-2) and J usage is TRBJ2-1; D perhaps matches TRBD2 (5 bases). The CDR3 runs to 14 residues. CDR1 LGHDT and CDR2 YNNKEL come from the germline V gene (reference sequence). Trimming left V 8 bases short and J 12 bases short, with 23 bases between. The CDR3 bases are TGTGCCAGCGGTTTGGGAGATCCGGAACCGGGGCAGTTCTTC. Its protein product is CASGLGDPEPGQFF.

The CDR3 DNA follows: TGTGCCAGCAACCCAGACTCTGGAAACACCATATATTTT. Amino acids: CASNPDSGNTIYF. V usage is TRBV2 and J usage is TRBJ1-3; D call uncertain. The V and J ends lost 7 bases and 0 bases respectively, with 7 bases between them. The germline V gene encodes CDR1 SNHLY and CDR2 FYNNEI. CDR3 length equals 13 residues.

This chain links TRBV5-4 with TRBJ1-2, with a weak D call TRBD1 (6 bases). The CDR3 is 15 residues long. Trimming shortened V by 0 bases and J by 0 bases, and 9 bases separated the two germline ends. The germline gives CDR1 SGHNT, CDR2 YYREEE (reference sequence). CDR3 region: CASSLVDRANYGYTF. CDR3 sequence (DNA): TGTGCCAGCAGCTTGGTGGACAGAGCTAACTATGGCTACACCTTC.

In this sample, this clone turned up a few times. The chain's CDR3 is CASSFGGGLSYEQYF. CDR3 coding DNA: TGCGCCAGCAGCTTCGGCGGGGGGCTCTCCTACGAGCAGTACTTC. This sequence joins TRBV5-1 and TRBJ2-7, with 8 bases aligning to TRBD2. The CDR3 runs 15 residues. V lost 2 bases to trimming and J lost 0 bases; unmatched junction nucleotides: 4. CDR1 SGHRS and CDR2 YFSETQ come from the germline V gene.

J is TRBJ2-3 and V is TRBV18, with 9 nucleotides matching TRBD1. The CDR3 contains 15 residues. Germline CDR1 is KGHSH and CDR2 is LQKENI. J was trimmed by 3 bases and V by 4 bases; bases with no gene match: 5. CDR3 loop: CASSQLQGATDTQYF. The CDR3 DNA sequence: TGTGCCAGCTCACAGCTACAGGGGGCGACAGATACGCAGTATTTT. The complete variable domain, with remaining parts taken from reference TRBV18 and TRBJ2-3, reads NAGVMQNPRHLVRRRGQEARLRCSPMKGHSHVYWYRQLPEEGLKFMVYLQKENIIDESGMPKERFSAEFPKEGPSILRIQQVVRGDSAAYFCASSQLQGATDTQYFGPGTRLTVL.

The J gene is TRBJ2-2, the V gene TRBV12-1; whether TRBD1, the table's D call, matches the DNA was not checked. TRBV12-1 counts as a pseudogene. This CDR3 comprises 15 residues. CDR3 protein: CASIPHPWATGELFF. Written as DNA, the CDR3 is TGTGCCAGCATCCCCCACCCTTGGGCTACCGGGGAGCTGTTTTTT.

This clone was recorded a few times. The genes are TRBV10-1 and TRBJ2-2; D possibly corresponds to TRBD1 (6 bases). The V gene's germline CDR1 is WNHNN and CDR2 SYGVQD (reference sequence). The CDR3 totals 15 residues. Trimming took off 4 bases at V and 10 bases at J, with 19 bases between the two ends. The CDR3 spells CASSASIHRVKELFF. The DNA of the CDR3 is TGCGCCAGCAGTGCTTCGATCCACAGGGTGAAGGAGCTGTTTTTT.

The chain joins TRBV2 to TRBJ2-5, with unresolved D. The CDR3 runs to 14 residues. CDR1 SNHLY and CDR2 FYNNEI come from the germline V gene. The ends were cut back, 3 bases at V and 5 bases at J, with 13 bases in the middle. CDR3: CASSEDVAAETQYF. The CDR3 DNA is TGTGCCAGCAGTGAGGATGTGGCAGCGGAGACCCAGTACTTC.

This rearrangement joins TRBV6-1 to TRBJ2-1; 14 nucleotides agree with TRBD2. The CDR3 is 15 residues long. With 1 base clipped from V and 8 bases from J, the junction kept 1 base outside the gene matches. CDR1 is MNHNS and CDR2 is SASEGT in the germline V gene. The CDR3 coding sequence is TGTGCCAGCAGTGAAGGACTAGCGGGGGGGCATGAGCAGTTCTTC. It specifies CASSEGLAGGHEQFF.

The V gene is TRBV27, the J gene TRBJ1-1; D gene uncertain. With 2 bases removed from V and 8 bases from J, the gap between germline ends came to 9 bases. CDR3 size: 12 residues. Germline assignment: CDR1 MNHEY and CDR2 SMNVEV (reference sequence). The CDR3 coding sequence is TGTGCCAGCAGTTTACCTCCGGGGGAAGCTTTCTTT. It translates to CASSLPPGEAFF.

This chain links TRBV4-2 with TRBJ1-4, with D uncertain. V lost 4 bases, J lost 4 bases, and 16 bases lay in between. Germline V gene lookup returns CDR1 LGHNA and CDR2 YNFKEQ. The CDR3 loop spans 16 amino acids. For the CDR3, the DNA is TGTGCCAGCAGCCGGGGAGACGGAAGTCATAATGAAAAACTGTTTTTT. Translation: CASSRGDGSHNEKLFF.

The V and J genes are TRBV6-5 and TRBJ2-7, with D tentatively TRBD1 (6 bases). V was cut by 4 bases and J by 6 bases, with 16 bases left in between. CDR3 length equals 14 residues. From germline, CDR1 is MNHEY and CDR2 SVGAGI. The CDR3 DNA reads TGTGCCAGCAGTTCCTCAAAATCAGGGGTCGAGCAGTACTTC. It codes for CASSSSKSGVEQYF.

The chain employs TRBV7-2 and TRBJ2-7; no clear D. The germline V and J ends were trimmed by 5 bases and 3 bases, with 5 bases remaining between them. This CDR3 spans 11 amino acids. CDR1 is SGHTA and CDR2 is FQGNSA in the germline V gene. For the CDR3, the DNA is TGTGCCAGCAGCCTCTACTACGAGCAGTACTTC. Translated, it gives CASSLYYEQYF. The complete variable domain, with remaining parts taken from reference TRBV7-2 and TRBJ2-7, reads GAGVSQSPSNKVTEKGKDVELRCDPISGHTALYWYRQSLGQGLEFLIYFQGNSAPDKSGLPSDRFSAERTGGSVSTLTIQRTQQEDSAVYLCASSLYYEQYFGPGTRLTVT.

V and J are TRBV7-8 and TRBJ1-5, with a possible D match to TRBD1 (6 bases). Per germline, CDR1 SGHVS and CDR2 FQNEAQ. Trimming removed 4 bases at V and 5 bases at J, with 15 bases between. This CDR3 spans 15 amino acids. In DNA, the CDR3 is TGTGCCAGCAGCTCCACGGGACAATCATATCAGCCCCAGCATTTT. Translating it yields CASSSTGQSYQPQHF.

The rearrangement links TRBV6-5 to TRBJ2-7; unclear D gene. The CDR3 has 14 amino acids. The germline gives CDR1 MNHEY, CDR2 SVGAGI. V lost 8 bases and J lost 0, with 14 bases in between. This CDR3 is CASAITLSSYEQYF. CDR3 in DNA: TGTGCCAGCGCCATAACTTTAAGCTCCTACGAGCAGTACTTC.

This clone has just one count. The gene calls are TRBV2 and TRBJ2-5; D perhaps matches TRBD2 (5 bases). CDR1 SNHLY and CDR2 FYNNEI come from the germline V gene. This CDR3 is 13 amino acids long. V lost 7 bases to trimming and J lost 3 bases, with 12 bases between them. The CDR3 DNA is TGTGCCAGCATGACCAAAGCGGAAGAGACCCAGTACTTC. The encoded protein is CASMTKAEETQYF.

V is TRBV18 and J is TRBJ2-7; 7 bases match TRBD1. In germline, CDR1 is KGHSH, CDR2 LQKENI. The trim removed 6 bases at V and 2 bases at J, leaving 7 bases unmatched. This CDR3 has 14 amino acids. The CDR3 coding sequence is TGTGCCAGCTCTTCACAGGGGTCCCCCTACGAGCAGTACTTC. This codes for CASSSQGSPYEQYF.

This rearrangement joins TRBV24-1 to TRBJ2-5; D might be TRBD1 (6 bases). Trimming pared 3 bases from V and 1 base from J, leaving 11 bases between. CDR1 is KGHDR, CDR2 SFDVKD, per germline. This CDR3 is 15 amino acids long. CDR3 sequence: CATSDGKDSQETQYF. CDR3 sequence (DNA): TGTGCCACCAGTGATGGGAAGGACAGCCAAGAGACCCAGTACTTC.

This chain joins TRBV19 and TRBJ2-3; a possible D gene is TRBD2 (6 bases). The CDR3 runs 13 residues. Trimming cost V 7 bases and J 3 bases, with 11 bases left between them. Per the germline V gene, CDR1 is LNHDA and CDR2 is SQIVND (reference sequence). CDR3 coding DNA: TGTGCCAGTACCGAGGGACTGACAGATACGCAGTATTTT. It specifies CASTEGLTDTQYF.

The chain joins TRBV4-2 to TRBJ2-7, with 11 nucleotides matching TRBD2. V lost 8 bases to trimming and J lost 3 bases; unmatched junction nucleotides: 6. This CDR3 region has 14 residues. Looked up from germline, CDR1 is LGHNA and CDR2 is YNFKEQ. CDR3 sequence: CASSYSGGDYEQYF. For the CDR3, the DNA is TGTGCCAGCTCCTATAGCGGGGGGGACTACGAGCAGTACTTC.

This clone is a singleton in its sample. The CDR3 region is CASSPSGAGETQYF. The DNA for the CDR3 is TGTGCCAGCAGCCCCAGCGGGGCGGGGGAGACCCAGTACTTC. V and J are TRBV3-1 (or the pseudogene TRBV3-2) and TRBJ2-5; 7 nucleotides align to TRBD2. Per the germline V gene, CDR1 is LGHDT and CDR2 is YNNKEL (reference sequence). CDR3 length: 14 residues. Germline trimming cut 4 bases from V and 5 bases from J; bases unmatched to any gene: 7.

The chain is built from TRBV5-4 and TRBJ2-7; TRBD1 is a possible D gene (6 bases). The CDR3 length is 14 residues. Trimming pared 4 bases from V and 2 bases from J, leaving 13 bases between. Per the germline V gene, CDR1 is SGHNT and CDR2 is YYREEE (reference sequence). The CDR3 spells CASSPRDRPYEQYF. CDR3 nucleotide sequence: TGTGCCAGCAGCCCCCGAGACAGGCCCTACGAGCAGTACTTC.

The CDR3 sequence: CAWTTTGQDYGYTF. The CDR3 DNA follows: TGTGCCTGGACTACGACAGGGCAGGACTATGGCTACACCTTC. This rearrangement joins TRBV30 to TRBJ1-2; 7 bases fit TRBD1. Losses at the gene ends were 4 bases for V and 3 bases for J; bases not matched to a gene: 8. This CDR3 has 14 amino acids. CDR1 GTSNPN and CDR2 SVGIG come from the germline V gene (reference sequence). Complete variable domain (other parts from reference TRBV30 and TRBJ1-2): SQTIHQWPATLVQPVGSPLSLECTVEGTSNPNLYWYRQAAGRGLQLLFYSVGIGQISSEVPQNLSASRPQDRQFILSSKKLLLSDSGFYLCAWTTTGQDYGYTFGSGTRLTVV.

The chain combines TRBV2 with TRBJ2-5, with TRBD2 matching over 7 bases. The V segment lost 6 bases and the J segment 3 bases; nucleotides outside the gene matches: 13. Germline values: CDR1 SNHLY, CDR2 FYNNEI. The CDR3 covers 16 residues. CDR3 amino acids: CASSAIGGGWEETQYF. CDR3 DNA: TGTGCCAGCAGCGCCATTGGCGGGGGTTGGGAAGAGACCCAGTACTTC.

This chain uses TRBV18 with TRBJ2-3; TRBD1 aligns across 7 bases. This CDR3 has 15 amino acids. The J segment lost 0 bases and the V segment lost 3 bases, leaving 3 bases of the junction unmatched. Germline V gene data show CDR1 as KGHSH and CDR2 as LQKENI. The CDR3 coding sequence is TGTGCCAGCTCACCTGGACAGGAGAGCACAGATACGCAGTATTTT. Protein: CASSPGQESTDTQYF.